These 32 T cell receptor beta chains were all obtained from the same sample, sequenced in a study of molecular identifiers for immune sequencing clone quantification. TCRdb re-analysed the PCR reads in MiXCR, keeping a single row per CDR3 protein. The data show about 320,000 distinct CDR3 sequences, roughly a quarter seen once. Sequenced: naive CD8+ T cells from blood, with Jurkat cell RNA spiked in. Documented subset: FACS-sorted CD8+CD4-CCR7+CD45RA+ naive T cells. The receptors come from a human donor in good health. Some libraries in this study had Jurkat cell RNA spiked in.

The chain carries TRBV7-6 and TRBJ2-7; maybe TRBD1 (5 bases). This CDR3 is built from 13 residues. With 0 bases removed from V and 9 bases from J, the gap between germline ends came to 12 bases. The germline gives CDR1 SGHVS, CDR2 FNYEAQ. The CDR3 spells CASSLAGPVGQYF. The CDR3 nucleotides read TGTGCCAGCAGCTTAGCGGGGCCGGTCGGGCAGTACTTC.

In its sample, this clonotype was seen many times. The J gene is TRBJ1-1, the V gene TRBV2, with D possibly matching TRBD1 (5 bases). This CDR3 has 12 residues. In germline, CDR1 is SNHLY, CDR2 FYNNEI. The V end lost 6 bases, the J end lost 6 bases, and 11 bases lay between the germline ends. CDR3 bases: TGTGCCAGCAGAGATGACAGTTCTGAAGCTTTCTTT. This translates into CASRDDSSEAFF.

The rearrangement uses TRBV9 and TRBJ2-3; D is unresolved. Per the germline V gene, CDR1 is SGDLS and CDR2 is YYNGEE. The CDR3 consists of 16 residues. V dropped 3 bases and J dropped 2 bases, with 16 bases sitting between them. The CDR3 sequence is CASSADQVVPTDTQYF. The CDR3 region has the DNA TGTGCCAGCAGCGCAGACCAGGTCGTCCCCACAGATACGCAGTATTTT.

This clonotype was seen many times. J is TRBJ1-1 and V is TRBV6-2 or TRBV6-3; no definite D call. Trimming shortened V by 2 bases and J by 4 bases, and 11 bases separated the two germline ends. Per the germline V gene, CDR1 is MNHEY and CDR2 is SVGEGT. CDR3 length: 14 residues. The CDR3 is CASSYTGSSTEAFF. CDR3 nucleotides: TGTGCCAGCAGTTACACGGGTTCGAGCACTGAAGCTTTCTTT.

As concerns this clonotype: A much larger clone is a single base away; this may be a read error. This chain uses TRBV4-2 with TRBJ2-7, with D hard to call. This CDR3 is built from 16 residues. Per the germline V gene, CDR1 is LGHNA and CDR2 is YNFKEQ. The CDR3 loop is CGSSQDPPETSYEQYF. The CDR3 region has the DNA TGTGGCAGCAGCCAAGATCCCCCCGAGACATCCTACGAGCAGTACTTC.

V gene TRBV6-2 or TRBV6-3 combines with J gene TRBJ2-5, with 8 bases identical to TRBD2. Trimming cost V 8 bases and J 1 base; bases outside gene matches: 9. Germline CDR1 is MNHEY and CDR2 is SVGEGT. This CDR3 spans 15 amino acids. The CDR3 here is CASGELADPQETQYF. CDR3 in DNA: TGTGCCAGCGGCGAACTAGCGGACCCCCAAGAGACCCAGTACTTC.

In its sample, this clonotype was seen a few times. The genes are TRBV11-2 and TRBJ2-7; 7 bases are a match to TRBD2. V shed 5 bases and J 2 bases; nucleotides not matched to a gene: 3. The V gene's germline CDR1 is SGHAT and CDR2 FQNNGV. The CDR3 covers 13 residues. CDR3 protein: CASSRLAAYEQYF. The CDR3 bases are TGTGCCAGCAGCCGACTAGCCGCCTACGAGCAGTACTTC.

Points on this clonotype: The junction departs from the called germline gene at one end, perhaps through a read error. The chain combines TRBV6-1 with TRBJ1-5, with a weak D call TRBD1 (5 bases). The germline V gene has CDR1 MNHNS and CDR2 SASEGT. The CDR3 is 18 amino acids. In DNA form, the CDR3 reads TGTGCCAGCAGTGAAGCCCGGGGGGGGAACCTCGCCGGTCAGTCCCAGCATTTT. It is translated as CASSEARGGNLAGQSQHF.

This clonotype was observed at least ten times. V gene TRBV28 combines with J gene TRBJ2-5; D gene uncertain. V lost 2 bases, J lost 2 bases, and 15 bases lay in between. This CDR3 contains 16 residues. From germline, CDR1 is MDHEN and CDR2 SYDVKM. The CDR3, as DNA: TGTGCCAGCAGTTTACGTGCGTACAGCGTGCAAGAGACCCAGTACTTC. Its translation is CASSLRAYSVQETQYF.

This clonotype was seen only a few times. Germline and junction disagree at one end, which may indicate a read error. J is TRBJ2-7 and V is TRBV7-2; tentatively, D is TRBD2 (5 bases). The CDR3 runs 13 residues. Germline CDR1 reads SGHTA; CDR2 reads FQGNSA. Written as DNA, the CDR3 is TGTGCCAGCAGCTTCGGAGGACTCTACGGGCAGTACTTC. This translates into CASSFGGLYGQYF.

This clonotype came up a few times. V usage is TRBV5-6 and J usage is TRBJ1-1; D remains ambiguous. The CDR3 contains 14 residues. The germline V gene has CDR1 SGHDT and CDR2 YYEEEE. The germline V and J ends were trimmed by 1 base and 5 bases, with 12 bases remaining between them. The CDR3 protein is CASSLKMSWTEAFF. The CDR3 DNA is TGTGCCAGCAGCTTGAAGATGAGTTGGACTGAAGCTTTCTTT.

The V call is TRBV20-1, the J call TRBJ2-7, with D hard to call. Germline V CDR1 and CDR2: DFQATT, SNEGSKA (reference sequence). The length of the CDR3 is 13 residues. Trimming cost V 3 bases and J 2 bases, with 11 bases left between them. The CDR3 region is CSARAWGTYEQYF. The CDR3 coding sequence is TGCAGTGCTAGGGCGTGGGGTACCTACGAGCAGTACTTC.

The chain is built from TRBV6-2 or TRBV6-3 and TRBJ2-7; weak D call: TRBD1 (6 bases). V lost 7 bases and J lost 6, with 22 bases in between. Germline V gives CDR1 MNHEY, CDR2 SVGEGT. CDR3 length: 15 amino acids. The CDR3 DNA reads TGTGCCAGCAATCACCAGGGGATAAGAGTACGCGAGCAGTACTTC. Translation gives CASNHQGIRVREQYF.

The chain employs TRBV7-2 and TRBJ1-1; D may be TRBD1 (5 bases). This CDR3 is built from 16 residues. The V gene lost 5 bases and the J gene lost 0 bases, with 16 bases spanning the gap. Germline V gene data show CDR1 as SGHTA and CDR2 as FQGNSA. The CDR3 protein is CASSRWGGGMNTEAFF. Written as DNA, the CDR3 is TGTGCCAGCAGCCGCTGGGGGGGTGGGATGAACACTGAAGCTTTCTTT.

Ten or more counts support this clonotype. The gene calls are TRBV29-1 and TRBJ2-7, with D perhaps matching TRBD1 or TRBD2 (5 bases each). CDR1 is SQVTM and CDR2 is ANQGSEA in the germline V gene. This CDR3 contains 13 residues. Trimming took 5 bases from V and 0 from J, leaving 11 bases between them. The chain's CDR3 is CSVRPGTSYEQYF. Written as DNA, the CDR3 is TGCAGCGTTCGGCCCGGGACCTCCTACGAGCAGTACTTC.

To note about this clonotype: This may be a read error: a much more frequent sequence differs by one nucleotide. V usage is TRBV30 and J usage is TRBJ2-7; TRBD2 might be the D (6 bases). This CDR3 comprises 11 residues. The V and J ends lost 5 bases and 3 bases respectively, with 8 bases between them. From germline, CDR1 is GTSNPN and CDR2 SVGIG (reference sequence). CDR3 sequence: CAWRGVYEQYF. The CDR3, as DNA: TGTGCCTGGCGCGGGGTCTACGAGCAGTACTTC. Together with reference TRBV30 and TRBJ2-7, the CDR3 gives the full variable domain: SQTIHQWPATLVQPVGSPLSLECTVEGTSNPNLYWYRQAAGRGLQLLFYSVGIGQISSEVPQNLSASRPQDRQFILSSKKLLLSDSGFYLCAWRGVYEQYFGPGTRLTVT.

Ten or more counts support this clonotype. The genes are TRBV5-1 and TRBJ2-3; D not resolved. The germline V gene encodes CDR1 SGHRS and CDR2 YFSETQ. Trimming took 1 base from V and 2 from J, leaving 8 bases between them. This CDR3 spans 14 amino acids. This chain's CDR3 is CASSLYGYTDTQYF. The CDR3 region has the DNA TGCGCCAGCAGCTTGTATGGTTACACAGATACGCAGTATTTT.

A word on this clonotype: This may be a read error: a much more frequent sequence differs by one nucleotide. This rearrangement joins TRBV5-1 to TRBJ2-3; D not certain. The V end lost 0 bases, the J end lost 4 bases, and 12 bases lay between the germline ends. Per the germline V gene, CDR1 is SGHRS and CDR2 is YFSETQ. CDR3 length: 15 residues. CDR3 in amino acids: CASSLEDISADTQYF. The CDR3 bases are TGCGCCAGCAGCTTGGAAGACATAAGCGCAGATACGCAGTATTTT.

Worth noting for this clonotype: This may arise from a read error, as a much more abundant clone is one base away. The chain recombines TRBV29-1 with TRBJ1-1, with a tentative D call TRBD1 (6 bases). This CDR3 region has 13 residues. V was trimmed by 5 bases and J by 2 bases, leaving 12 bases between them. Germline CDR1 SQVTM, CDR2 ANQGSEA. The CDR3 nucleotides are TGCAGCGTTCAGACAGGAGCTAACACTGAAGCTTTCTTT. Protein: CSVQTGANTEAFF.

The rearrangement links TRBV6-4 to TRBJ2-4, with a possible D match to TRBD1 (5 bases). V gave up 0 bases and J gave up 0 bases, with 12 bases separating them. The CDR3 loop spans 17 amino acids. Germline V gene data show CDR1 as MRHNA and CDR2 as SNTAGT. CDR3 region: CASSDSDSLLAKNIQYF. The CDR3 nucleotides read TGTGCCAGCAGTGACTCTGACAGCTTACTAGCCAAAAACATTCAGTACTTC.

This clonotype was detected ten times or more. The CDR3 loop is CARRTSGRDYNEQFF. In DNA, the CDR3 is TGTGCCAGGAGGACTAGCGGGAGGGATTACAATGAGCAGTTCTTC. The J gene is TRBJ2-1, the V gene TRBV2, with 15 bases aligning to TRBD2. V was clipped by 9 bases and J by 4 bases; unmatched bases: 4. The CDR3 extends over 15 amino acids. Germline CDR1 is SNHLY and CDR2 is FYNNEI.

The chain has TRBV5-4 and TRBJ2-5, with 10 bases aligning to TRBD2. Germline V gene sequence: CDR1 SGHNT, CDR2 YYREEE (reference sequence). V lost 3 bases to trimming and J lost 2 bases; unmatched junction nucleotides: 7. The length of the CDR3 is 16 residues. The CDR3 is CASSSGLAEFQETQYF. The CDR3 nucleotides read TGTGCCAGCAGCTCAGGACTAGCGGAGTTTCAAGAGACCCAGTACTTC. Based on the CDR3 plus reference TRBV5-4 and TRBJ2-5, the full variable domain is ETGVTQSPTHLIKTRGQQVTLRCSSQSGHNTVSWYQQALGQGPQFIFQYYREEENGRGNFPPRFSGLQFPNYSSELNVNALELDDSALYLCASSSGLAEFQETQYFGPGTRLLVL.

This clonotype has ten or more counts. The J gene is TRBJ2-1, the V gene TRBV24-1; TRBD2 agrees at 14 bases. CDR3 length: 15 residues. J gave up 6 bases and V 4 bases, and 1 base lay outside the gene matches. CDR1 and CDR2 from the germline V gene are KGHDR and SFDVKD. CDR3 sequence reads: CATSDGLAGGNEQFF. The CDR3 DNA sequence: TGTGCCACCAGTGACGGACTAGCGGGAGGCAATGAGCAGTTCTTC.

This clonotype came up a few times. J is TRBJ2-6 and V is TRBV23-1; a possible D gene is TRBD1 (6 bases). TRBV23-1 is sorted into the ORF group, with uncertain function. Trimming left V 3 bases short and J 0 bases short, with 18 bases between. The CDR3 covers 19 residues. The CDR3 nucleotides read TGCGCCAGCAGTCATTATAGGGGGAAGAAAATCTCTGGGGCCAACGTCCTGACTTTC. Protein: CASSHYRGKKISGANVLTF.

This clonotype was detected ten times or more. V gene TRBV6-6 combines with J gene TRBJ2-7; D uncertain. This CDR3 comprises 17 residues. Trimming shortened V by 4 bases and J by 2 bases, and 21 bases separated the two germline ends. The V gene's germline CDR1 is MNHNY and CDR2 SVGAGI (reference sequence). CDR3: CASSLSVGWTQTYEQYF. The CDR3 DNA reads TGTGCCAGCAGTTTGTCAGTCGGGTGGACGCAAACCTACGAGCAGTACTTC.

Comment on this clonotype: Given a much more abundant clone one base away, this may be a read error. This sequence joins TRBV6-5 and TRBJ1-1, with D possibly being TRBD1 (5 bases). Germline CDR1 reads MNHEY; CDR2 reads SVGAGI. CDR3 size: 14 residues. The CDR3 sequence is CASSTQVLEAEALF. The CDR3 DNA reads as TGTGCCAGCAGTACACAGGTTCTTGAGGCTGAAGCTCTCTTT.

This clonotype was detected only a few times. V usage is TRBV29-1 and J usage is TRBJ2-1, with TRBD1 identical over 9 bases. The CDR3 totals 19 residues. V gave up 3 bases and J gave up 2 bases; unmatched junction bases: 17. Germline V gene lookup returns CDR1 SQVTM and CDR2 ANQGSEA. DNA of the CDR3: TGCAGCGTTGATGGATGGGACAGGGTAGCAAGCGGAGCCTACAATGAGCAGTTCTTC. Protein: CSVDGWDRVASGAYNEQFF.

This clonotype was counted only a few times. V usage is TRBV20-1 and J usage is TRBJ1-1; tentatively, D is TRBD1 (5 bases). The length of the CDR3 is 13 residues. V was clipped by 6 bases and J by 1 base, with 12 bases between them. The germline V gene has CDR1 DFQATT and CDR2 SNEGSKA (reference sequence). This CDR3 is CSATQAPNTEAFF. CDR3 nucleotides: TGCAGTGCCACACAGGCCCCGAACACTGAAGCTTTCTTT.

This rearrangement joins TRBV4-3 to TRBJ2-3; unclear D gene. CDR3 length: 15 residues. The germline V and J ends were trimmed by 4 bases and 1 base, with 12 bases remaining between them. CDR1 is LGHNA, CDR2 YSLEER, per germline. CDR3 residues: CASSPTRQRTDTQYF. The CDR3 bases are TGCGCCAGCAGCCCCACGCGGCAGCGCACAGATACGCAGTATTTT.

At least ten counts were recorded for this clonotype. The chain couples TRBV7-9 to TRBJ2-7; D unclear. Trimming removed 5 bases from V and 2 bases from J, with 19 bases in between. The CDR3 is made up of 16 amino acids. Per germline, CDR1 SEHNR and CDR2 FQNEAQ (reference sequence). The CDR3 protein is CASSPSMGTSTYEQYF. CDR3 sequence (DNA): TGTGCCAGCAGCCCTTCGATGGGTACCTCAACCTACGAGCAGTACTTC.

The rearrangement uses TRBV4-3 and TRBJ1-2; D unresolved. V shed 0 bases and J shed 1 base, with 6 bases lying between them. There are 14 residues in the CDR3. The V gene's germline CDR1 is LGHNA and CDR2 YSLEER. Here the CDR3 reads CASSQDPYNYGYTF. The DNA for the CDR3 is TGCGCCAGCAGCCAAGATCCGTATAACTATGGCTACACCTTC.

This clonotype showed up many times. This rearrangement joins TRBV5-1 to TRBJ2-5; D perhaps matches TRBD2 (6 bases). Germline-derived CDR1 and CDR2 are SGHRS and YFSETQ. The CDR3 totals 15 residues. Between the trimmed V and J ends, which lost 2 bases and 1 base, there was a span of 12 bases. CDR3 amino acids: CASSLLAGSQETQYF. CDR3 coding DNA: TGCGCCAGCAGCTTACTGGCGGGATCCCAAGAGACCCAGTACTTC. Based on the CDR3 plus reference TRBV5-1 and TRBJ2-5, the full variable domain is KAGVTQTPRYLIKTRGQQVTLSCSPISGHRSVSWYQQTPGQGLQFLFEYFSETQRNKGNFPGRFSGRQFSNSRSEMNVSTLELGDSALYLCASSLLAGSQETQYFGPGTRLLVL.